This TCR beta chain is drawn from a study of T-cell memory formation after mild COVID-19. As to this clonotype: Its antigen remains unknown.

Germline V gene sequence: CDR1 DFQATT, CDR2 SNEGSKA (reference sequence). The V gene lost 0 bases and the J gene lost 0 bases, with 5 bases spanning the gap. The CDR3 has 13 amino acids. Study-wide findings and caveats: Clones that contracted from day 15 to 85 were balanced CD4/CD8, while later expanders leaned CD4+.

TCRdb re-called the 5' RACE reads through MiXCR, storing one row per CDR3 protein. The sample has hundreds of thousands of distinct CDR3 sequences; around 15% are singletons. This sequence was found in a man in his late teens or twenties who had mild COVID-19 (a few samples of this study predate the infection). Cell type and time point are not known. The sample consisted of PBMCs or a T cell subset sorted from them (not recorded which). The V gene is TRBV20-1, the J gene TRBJ2-5, with D unresolved. The CDR3 sequence is CSAREGNQETQYF. The CDR3 coding sequence is TGCAGTGCTAGAGAGGGGAACCAAGAGACCCAGTACTTC.